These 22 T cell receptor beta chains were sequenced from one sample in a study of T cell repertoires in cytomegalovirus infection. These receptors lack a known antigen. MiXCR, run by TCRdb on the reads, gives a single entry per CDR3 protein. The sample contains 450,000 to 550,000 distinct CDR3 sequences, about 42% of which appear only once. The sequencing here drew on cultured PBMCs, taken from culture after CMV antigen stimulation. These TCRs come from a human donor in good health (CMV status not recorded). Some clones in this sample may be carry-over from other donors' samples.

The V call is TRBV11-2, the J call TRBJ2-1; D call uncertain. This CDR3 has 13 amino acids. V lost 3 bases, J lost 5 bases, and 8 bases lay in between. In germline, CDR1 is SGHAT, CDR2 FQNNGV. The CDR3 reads CASSFSPDNEQFF. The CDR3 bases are TGTGCCAGCAGCTTTAGCCCCGACAATGAGCAGTTCTTC. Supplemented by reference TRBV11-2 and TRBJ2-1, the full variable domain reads EAGVAQSPRYKIIEKRQSVAFWCNPISGHATLYWYQQILGQGPKLLIQFQNNGVVDDSQLPKDRFSAERLKGVDSTLKIQPAKLEDSAVYLCASSFSPDNEQFFGPGTRLTVL.

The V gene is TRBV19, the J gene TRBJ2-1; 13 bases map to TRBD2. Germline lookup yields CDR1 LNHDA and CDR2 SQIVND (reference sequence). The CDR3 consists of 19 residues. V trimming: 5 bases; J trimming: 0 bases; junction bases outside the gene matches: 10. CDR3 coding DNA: TGTGCCAGTAGTGGGGGACTAGCGGGATATCCGAGCTCCTACAATGAGCAGTTCTTC. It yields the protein CASSGGLAGYPSSYNEQFF. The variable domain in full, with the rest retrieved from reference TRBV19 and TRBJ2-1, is DGGITQSPKYLFRKEGQNVTLSCEQNLNHDAMYWYRQDPGQGLRLIYYSQIVNDFQKGDIAEGYSVSREKKESFPLTVTSAQKNPTAFYLCASSGGLAGYPSSYNEQFFGPGTRLTVL.

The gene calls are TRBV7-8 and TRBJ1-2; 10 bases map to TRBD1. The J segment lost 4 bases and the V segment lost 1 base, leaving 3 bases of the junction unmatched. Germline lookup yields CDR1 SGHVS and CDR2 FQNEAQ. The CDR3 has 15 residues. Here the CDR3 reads CASSLERTGGYGYTF. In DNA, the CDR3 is TGTGCCAGCAGCTTAGAGCGGACAGGGGGCTATGGCTACACCTTC. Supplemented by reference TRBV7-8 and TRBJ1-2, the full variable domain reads GAGVSQSPRYKVAKRGQDVALRCDPISGHVSLFWYQQALGQGPEFLTYFQNEAQLDKSGLPSDRFFAERPEGSVSTLKIQRTQQEDSAVYLCASSLERTGGYGYTFGSGTRLTVV.

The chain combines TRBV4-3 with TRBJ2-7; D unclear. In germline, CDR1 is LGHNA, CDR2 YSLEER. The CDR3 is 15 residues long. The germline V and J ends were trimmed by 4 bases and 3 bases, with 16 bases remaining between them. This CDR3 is CASSPRSNRLYEQYF. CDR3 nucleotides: TGCGCCAGCAGCCCGCGATCCAACCGACTCTACGAGCAGTACTTC.

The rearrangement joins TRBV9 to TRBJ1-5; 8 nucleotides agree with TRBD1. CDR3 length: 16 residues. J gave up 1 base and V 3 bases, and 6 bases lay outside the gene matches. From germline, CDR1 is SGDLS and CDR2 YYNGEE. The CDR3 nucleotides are TGTGCCAGCAGCGCCGGACAGGGAACAAGCAATCAGCCCCAGCATTTT. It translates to CASSAGQGTSNQPQHF.

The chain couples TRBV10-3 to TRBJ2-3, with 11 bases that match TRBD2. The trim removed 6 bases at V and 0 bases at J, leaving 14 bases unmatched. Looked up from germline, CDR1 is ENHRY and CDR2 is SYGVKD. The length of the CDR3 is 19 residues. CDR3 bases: TGTGCCATCAGCGCCCGACTAGCGGGAATCAGCGGAAGCACAGATACGCAGTATTTT. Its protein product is CAISARLAGISGSTDTQYF.

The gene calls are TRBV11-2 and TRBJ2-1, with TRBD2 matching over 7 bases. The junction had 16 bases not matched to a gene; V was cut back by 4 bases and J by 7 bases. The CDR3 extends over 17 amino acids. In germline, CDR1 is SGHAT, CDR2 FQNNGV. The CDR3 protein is CASSSPPGRELINEQFF. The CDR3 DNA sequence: TGTGCCAGCAGCTCGCCCCCGGGGCGGGAGTTGATTAATGAGCAGTTCTTC. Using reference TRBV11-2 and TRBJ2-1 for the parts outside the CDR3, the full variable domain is EAGVAQSPRYKIIEKRQSVAFWCNPISGHATLYWYQQILGQGPKLLIQFQNNGVVDDSQLPKDRFSAERLKGVDSTLKIQPAKLEDSAVYLCASSSPPGRELINEQFFGPGTRLTVL.

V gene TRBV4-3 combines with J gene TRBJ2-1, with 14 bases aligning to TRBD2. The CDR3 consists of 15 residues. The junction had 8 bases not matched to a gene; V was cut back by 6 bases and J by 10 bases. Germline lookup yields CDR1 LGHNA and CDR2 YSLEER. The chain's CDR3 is CASSPRLAGGGEQFF. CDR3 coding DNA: TGCGCCAGCAGTCCCCGACTAGCGGGGGGGGGCGAGCAGTTCTTC.

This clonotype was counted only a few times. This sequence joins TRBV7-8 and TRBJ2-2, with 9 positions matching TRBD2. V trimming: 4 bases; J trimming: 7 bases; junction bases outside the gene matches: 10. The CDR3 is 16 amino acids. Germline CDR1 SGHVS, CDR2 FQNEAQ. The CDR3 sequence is CASSYRLAAQGGELFF. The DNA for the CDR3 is TGTGCCAGCAGCTATAGACTAGCGGCACAGGGCGGGGAGCTGTTTTTT. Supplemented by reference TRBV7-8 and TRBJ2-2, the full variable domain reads GAGVSQSPRYKVAKRGQDVALRCDPISGHVSLFWYQQALGQGPEFLTYFQNEAQLDKSGLPSDRFFAERPEGSVSTLKIQRTQQEDSAVYLCASSYRLAAQGGELFFGEGSRLTVL.

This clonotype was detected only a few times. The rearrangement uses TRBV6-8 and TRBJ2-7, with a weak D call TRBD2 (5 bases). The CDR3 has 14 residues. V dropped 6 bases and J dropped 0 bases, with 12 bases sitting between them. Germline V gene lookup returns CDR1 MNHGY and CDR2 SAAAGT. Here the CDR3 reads CASSRAGNSYEQYF. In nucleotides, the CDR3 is TGTGCCAGCAGCCGTGCGGGTAACTCCTACGAGCAGTACTTC.

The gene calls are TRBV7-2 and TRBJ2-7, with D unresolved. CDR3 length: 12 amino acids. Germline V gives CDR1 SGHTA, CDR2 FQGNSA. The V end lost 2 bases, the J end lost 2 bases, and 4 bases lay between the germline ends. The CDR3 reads CASSLFTYEQYF. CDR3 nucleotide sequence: TGTGCCAGCAGCTTATTTACCTACGAGCAGTACTTC.

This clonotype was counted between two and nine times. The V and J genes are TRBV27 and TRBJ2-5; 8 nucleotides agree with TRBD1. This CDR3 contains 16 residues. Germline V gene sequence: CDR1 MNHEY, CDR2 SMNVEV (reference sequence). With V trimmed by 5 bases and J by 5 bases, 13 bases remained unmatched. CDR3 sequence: CASSPLLRTGPETQYF. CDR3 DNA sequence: TGTGCCAGCAGTCCTCTTCTTAGGACAGGGCCGGAGACCCAGTACTTC.

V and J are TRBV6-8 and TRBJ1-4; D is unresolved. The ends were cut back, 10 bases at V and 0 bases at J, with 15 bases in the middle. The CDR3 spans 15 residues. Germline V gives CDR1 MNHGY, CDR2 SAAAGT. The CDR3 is CANNRVHATNEKLFF. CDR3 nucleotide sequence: TGTGCCAACAATCGCGTTCATGCAACTAATGAAAAACTGTTTTTT.

The CDR3 region has the DNA TGTGCCACCAGAGTCTGGACAGCGAACACTGAAGCTTTCTTT. Protein: CATRVWTANTEAFF. The rearrangement joins TRBV24-1 to TRBJ1-1, with D tentatively TRBD1 (6 bases). Germline V CDR1 and CDR2: KGHDR, SFDVKD. The CDR3 length is 14 residues. V was trimmed by 7 bases and J by 1 base, leaving 12 bases between them.

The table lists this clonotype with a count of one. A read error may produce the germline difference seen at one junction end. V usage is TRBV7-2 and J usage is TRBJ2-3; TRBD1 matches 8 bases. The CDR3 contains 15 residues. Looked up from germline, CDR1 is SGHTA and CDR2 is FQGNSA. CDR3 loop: CASSLAPGQADTPYF. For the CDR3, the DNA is TGTGCCAGCAGCTTAGCGCCGGGACAGGCAGATACGCCGTATTTT.

In DNA, the CDR3 is TGTGCCAGCAGCTTAGGTGGCGGATGGGGGGCGACCCAGTACTTC. This codes for CASSLGGGWGATQYF. This chain uses TRBV11-2 with TRBJ2-5; D is tentatively TRBD1 or TRBD2 (6 bases each). From germline, CDR1 is SGHAT and CDR2 FQNNGV. This CDR3 region has 15 residues. Trimming pared 1 base from V and 7 bases from J, leaving 16 bases between. The whole variable domain, filled in from reference TRBV11-2 and TRBJ2-5, reads EAGVAQSPRYKIIEKRQSVAFWCNPISGHATLYWYQQILGQGPKLLIQFQNNGVVDDSQLPKDRFSAERLKGVDSTLKIQPAKLEDSAVYLCASSLGGGWGATQYFGPGTRLLVL.

CDR3 nucleotides: TGTGCCAGCAGCCCTAGCGGCCGATTAGCCTACGAGCAGTACTTC. It specifies CASSPSGRLAYEQYF. This chain links TRBV7-9 with TRBJ2-7; TRBD2 agrees at 7 bases. This CDR3 contains 15 residues. V shed 5 bases, J shed 2 bases, and the junction held 9 bases outside the gene matches. From germline, CDR1 is SEHNR and CDR2 FQNEAQ (reference sequence).

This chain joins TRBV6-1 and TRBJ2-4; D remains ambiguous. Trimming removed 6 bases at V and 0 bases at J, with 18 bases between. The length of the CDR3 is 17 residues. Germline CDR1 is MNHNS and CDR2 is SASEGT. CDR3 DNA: TGTGCCAGCAGCCCCCGAGTTGGGGAAATAGCCAAAAACATTCAGTACTTC. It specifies CASSPRVGEIAKNIQYF.

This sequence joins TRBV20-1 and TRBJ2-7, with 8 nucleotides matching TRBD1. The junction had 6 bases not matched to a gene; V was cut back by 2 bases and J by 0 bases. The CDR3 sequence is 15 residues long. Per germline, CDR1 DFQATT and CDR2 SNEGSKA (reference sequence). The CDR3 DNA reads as TGCAGTGCTAGATTTCGACAGGGGCCCTCCTACGAGCAGTACTTC. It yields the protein CSARFRQGPSYEQYF.

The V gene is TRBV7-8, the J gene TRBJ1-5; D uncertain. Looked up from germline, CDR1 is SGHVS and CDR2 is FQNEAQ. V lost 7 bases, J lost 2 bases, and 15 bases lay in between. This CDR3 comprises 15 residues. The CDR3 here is CASTSFPQGNQPQHF. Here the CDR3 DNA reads TGTGCCAGCACTAGCTTCCCCCAGGGCAATCAGCCCCAGCATTTT.

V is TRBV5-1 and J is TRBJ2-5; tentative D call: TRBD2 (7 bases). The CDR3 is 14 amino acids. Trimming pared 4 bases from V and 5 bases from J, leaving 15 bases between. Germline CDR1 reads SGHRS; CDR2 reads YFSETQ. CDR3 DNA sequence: TGCGCCAGCAGCACGGCGGGGGCCGGTGAGACCCAGTACTTC. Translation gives CASSTAGAGETQYF.

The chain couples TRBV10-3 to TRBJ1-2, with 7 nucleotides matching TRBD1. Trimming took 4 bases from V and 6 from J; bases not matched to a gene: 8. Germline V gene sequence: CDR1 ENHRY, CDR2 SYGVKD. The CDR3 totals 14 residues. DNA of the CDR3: TGTGCCATCAGTGTGACGACAGGGCAGGATGGCTACACCTTC. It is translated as CAISVTTGQDGYTF.